This T cell receptor beta chain was retrieved from a study of cytomegalovirus exposure and HLA in healthy donors. Primers: 60 Vbeta forward and 13 Jbeta reverse. The repertoire was sequenced with immunoSEQ multiplex PCR; TCRdb's copy has only in-frame clones and lacks some. The table shows about 130,000 clones, with around 81% occurring only once. Deletions cut 2 bases from V and 9 bases from J, with 10 bases between. Germline lookup yields CDR1 SGDLS and CDR2 YYNGEE. The CDR3 is 12 amino acids. The sequence came from a woman between 50 and 59 years old in good health and CMV-seronegative. Sequencing was performed on PBMCs. This sequence joins TRBV9 and TRBJ2-3; D might be TRBD2 (5 bases). CDR3 bases: TGTGCCAGCAGCGTTCCATCGGGGACGCAGTATTTT. It encodes CASSVPSGTQYF.